This is a list of T cell receptor beta chains from one sample in a study of blood T cells in healthy people across ages. TCRdb passed the 5' RACE reads through MiXCR, listing each CDR3 protein once. The sample includes 800,000 to 900,000 distinct CDR3 sequences, around 68% seen only once; the top ten take 25% to 35%. The material sequenced was blood. These TCRs come from a man younger than 45 in good health. The conserved cysteine and the conserved F or W are not part of the CDR3 here.

>TRBJ2-7|TRBV7-9
ASSPSPGGYEQY
>TRBJ1-5|TRBV15
ATSRVANSRGNQPQH
>TRBJ1-5|TRBV7-8
ASGQGVQPQH
>TRBJ2-1|TRBV13
ASSHPTGGDEQF
>TRBJ2-1|TRBV14
ASSRDRGLWEQF
>.|TRBV5-5
ASSLVGDREVDEQY
>TRBJ2-7|TRBV20-1
SAPLGGTYEQY
>TRBJ2-5|TRBV25-1
ASSDWAGGLQETQY
>TRBJ1-4|TRBV20-1
SVPGPNEKLF
>TRBJ2-3|TRBV5-6
ASSIELSSGAIGSDTQY
>TRBJ1-2|TRBV10-3
AISVARNT
>TRBJ2-3|TRBV4-1
ASSQVARGGTDTQY
>TRBJ2-1|TRBV5-1
ASSFQGLVNEQF
>TRBJ2-4|TRBV6-5
ASSYDRNIQY
>TRBJ2-7|TRBV9
ASSGSGGHSYEQY
>TRBJ2-7|TRBV10-3
AIGRTGSSYEQY
>TRBJ2-5|TRBV6-2/TRBV6-3
ASSYSGSKETQY
>TRBJ2-6|TRBV12-3/TRBV12-4
ASSFRSWSGANVLT
>TRBJ1-2|TRBV6-6
ASSRSGYYGYT
>TRBJ2-5|TRBV6-5
ASSSQVWTRETQY
>TRBJ2-7|TRBV20-1
SARGRDNYYEQY
>TRBJ1-2|TRBV20-1
SARESVGRSGYT
>TRBJ1-1|TRBV3-1
ASSQDSRDGEAF
>TRBJ2-3|TRBV6-6
ASRLTDTQY
>TRBJ2-1|TRBV6-6
ASSYLGTNNEQF
>TRBJ2-3|TRBV4-2
ASSQETAGATDTQY
>TRBJ1-1|TRBV7-9
ASSLGAGEAF